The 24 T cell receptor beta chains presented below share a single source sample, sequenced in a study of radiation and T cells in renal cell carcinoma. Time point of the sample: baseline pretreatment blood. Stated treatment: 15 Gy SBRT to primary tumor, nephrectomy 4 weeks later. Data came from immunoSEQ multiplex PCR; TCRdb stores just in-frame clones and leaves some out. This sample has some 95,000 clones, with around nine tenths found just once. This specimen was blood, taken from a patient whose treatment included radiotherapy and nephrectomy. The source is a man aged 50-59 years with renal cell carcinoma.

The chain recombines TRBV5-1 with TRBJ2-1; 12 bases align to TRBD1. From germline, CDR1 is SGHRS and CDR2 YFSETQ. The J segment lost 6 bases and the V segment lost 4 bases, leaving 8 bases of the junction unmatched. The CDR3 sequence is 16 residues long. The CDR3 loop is CASSAGTGGSGNEQFF. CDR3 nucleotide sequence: TGCGCCAGCAGCGCCGGGACAGGGGGCTCTGGCAATGAGCAGTTCTTC.

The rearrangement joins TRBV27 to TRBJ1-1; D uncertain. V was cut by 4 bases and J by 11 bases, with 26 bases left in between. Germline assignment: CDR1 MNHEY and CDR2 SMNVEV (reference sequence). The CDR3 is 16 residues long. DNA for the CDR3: TGTGCCAGCAGTTCCCAGTCGCGAGCGGGTAAGCTGGGGGCTTTCTTT. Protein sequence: CASSSQSRAGKLGAFF.

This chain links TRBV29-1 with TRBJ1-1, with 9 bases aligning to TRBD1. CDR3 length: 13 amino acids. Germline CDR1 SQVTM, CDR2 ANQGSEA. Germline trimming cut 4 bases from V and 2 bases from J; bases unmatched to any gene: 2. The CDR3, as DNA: TGCAGCGTTGTACAGGGGGCCAACACTGAAGCTTTCTTT. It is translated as CSVVQGANTEAFF. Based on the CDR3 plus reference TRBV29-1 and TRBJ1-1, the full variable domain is SAVISQKPSRDICQRGTSLTIQCQVDSQVTMMFWYRQQPGQSLTLIATANQGSEATYESGFVIDKFPISRPNLTFSTLTVSNMSPEDSSIYLCSVVQGANTEAFFGQGTRLTVV.

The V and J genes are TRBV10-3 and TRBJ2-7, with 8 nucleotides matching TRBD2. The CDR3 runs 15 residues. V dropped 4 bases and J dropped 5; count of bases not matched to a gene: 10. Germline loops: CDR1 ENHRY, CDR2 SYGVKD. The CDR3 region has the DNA TGTGCCATCAGTGCCCAGGAAGCGGGAGACCACGAGCAGTACTTC. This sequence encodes CAISAQEAGDHEQYF.

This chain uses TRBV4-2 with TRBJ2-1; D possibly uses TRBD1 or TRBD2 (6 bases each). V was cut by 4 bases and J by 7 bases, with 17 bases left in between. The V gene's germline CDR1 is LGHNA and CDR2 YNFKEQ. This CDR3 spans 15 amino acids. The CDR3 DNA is TGTGCCAGCAGCCCAGCCGGGGGCCAGCAGAATGAGCAGTTCTTC. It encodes CASSPAGGQQNEQFF.

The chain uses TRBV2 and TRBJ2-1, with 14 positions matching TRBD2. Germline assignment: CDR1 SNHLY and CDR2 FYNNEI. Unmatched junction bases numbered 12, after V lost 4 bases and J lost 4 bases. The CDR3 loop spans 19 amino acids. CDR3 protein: CASSGGGLAGAGVYNEQFF. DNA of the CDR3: TGTGCCAGCAGTGGTGGGGGACTAGCGGGAGCCGGGGTATACAATGAGCAGTTCTTC. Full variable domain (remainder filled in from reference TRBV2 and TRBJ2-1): EPEVTQTPSHQVTQMGQEVILRCVPISNHLYFYWYRQILGQKVEFLVSFYNNEISEKSEIFDDQFSVERPDGSNFTLKIRSTKLEDSAMYFCASSGGGLAGAGVYNEQFFGPGTRLTVL.

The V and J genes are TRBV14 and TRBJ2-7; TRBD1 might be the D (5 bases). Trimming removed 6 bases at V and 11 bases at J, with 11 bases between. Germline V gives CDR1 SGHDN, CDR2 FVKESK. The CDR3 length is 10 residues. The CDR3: CASRPRVEYF. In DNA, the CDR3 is TGTGCCAGCAGACCCAGGGTGGAGTACTTC.

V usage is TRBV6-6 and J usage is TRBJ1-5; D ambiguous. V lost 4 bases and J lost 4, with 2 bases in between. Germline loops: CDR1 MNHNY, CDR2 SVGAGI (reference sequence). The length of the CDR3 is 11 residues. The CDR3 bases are TGTGCCAGCAGTTCGAATCAGCCCCAGCATTTT. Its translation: CASSSNQPQHF.

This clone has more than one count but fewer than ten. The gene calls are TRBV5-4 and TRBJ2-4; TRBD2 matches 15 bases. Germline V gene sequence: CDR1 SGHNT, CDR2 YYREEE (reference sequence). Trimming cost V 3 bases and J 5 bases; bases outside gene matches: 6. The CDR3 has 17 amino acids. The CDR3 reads CASSSRTSGGAENIQYF. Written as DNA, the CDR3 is TGTGCCAGCAGCTCCAGGACTAGCGGGGGGGCCGAAAACATTCAGTACTTC.

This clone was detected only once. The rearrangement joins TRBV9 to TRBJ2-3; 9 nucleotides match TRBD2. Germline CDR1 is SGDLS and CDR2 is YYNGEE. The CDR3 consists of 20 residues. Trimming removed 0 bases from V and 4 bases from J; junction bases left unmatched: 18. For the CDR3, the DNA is TGTGCCAGCAGCGTAGCTACGGGCGGGGGGGAGCTCCCTTGGGCAGATACGCAGTATTTT. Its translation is CASSVATGGGELPWADTQYF.

The chain's CDR3 is CASSGKTASYEQYF. In nucleotides, the CDR3 is TGTGCCAGCAGCGGCAAGACAGCCTCCTACGAGCAGTACTTC. V gene TRBV7-8 combines with J gene TRBJ2-7; possibly TRBD1 for D (5 bases). CDR3 length: 14 amino acids. Trimming took off 5 bases at V and 0 bases at J, with 11 bases between the two ends. Germline values: CDR1 SGHVS, CDR2 FQNEAQ.

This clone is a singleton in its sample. The CDR3 sequence: CASSQVLAGLNTQYF. For the CDR3, the DNA is TGTGCCAGCAGCCAAGTGCTAGCGGGATTGAATACGCAGTATTTT. The chain carries TRBV7-9 and TRBJ2-3, with TRBD2 identical over 9 bases. The CDR3 consists of 15 residues. Germline trimming cut 5 bases from V and 7 bases from J; bases unmatched to any gene: 10. Germline CDR1 is SEHNR and CDR2 is FQNEAQ (reference sequence).

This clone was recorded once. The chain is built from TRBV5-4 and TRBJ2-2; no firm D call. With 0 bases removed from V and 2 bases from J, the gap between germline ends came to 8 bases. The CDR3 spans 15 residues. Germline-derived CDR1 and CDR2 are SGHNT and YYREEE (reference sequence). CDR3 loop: CASSLVIGNTGELFF. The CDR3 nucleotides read TGTGCCAGCAGCTTGGTAATTGGCAACACCGGGGAGCTGTTTTTT.

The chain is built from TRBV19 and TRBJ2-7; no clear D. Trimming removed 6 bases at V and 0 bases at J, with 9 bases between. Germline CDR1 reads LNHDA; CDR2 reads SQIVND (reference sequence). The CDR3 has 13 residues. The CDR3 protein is CASRAVSSYEQYF. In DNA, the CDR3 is TGTGCCAGTAGGGCGGTTAGCTCCTACGAGCAGTACTTC.

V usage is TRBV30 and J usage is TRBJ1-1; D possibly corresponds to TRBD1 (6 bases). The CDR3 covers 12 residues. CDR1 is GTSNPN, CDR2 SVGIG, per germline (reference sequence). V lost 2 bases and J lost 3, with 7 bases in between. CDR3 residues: CAWSRGDTEAFF. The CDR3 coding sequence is TGTGCCTGGAGTAGGGGGGACACTGAAGCTTTCTTT. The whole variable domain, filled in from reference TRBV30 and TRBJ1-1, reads SQTIHQWPATLVQPVGSPLSLECTVEGTSNPNLYWYRQAAGRGLQLLFYSVGIGQISSEVPQNLSASRPQDRQFILSSKKLLLSDSGFYLCAWSRGDTEAFFGQGTRLTVV.

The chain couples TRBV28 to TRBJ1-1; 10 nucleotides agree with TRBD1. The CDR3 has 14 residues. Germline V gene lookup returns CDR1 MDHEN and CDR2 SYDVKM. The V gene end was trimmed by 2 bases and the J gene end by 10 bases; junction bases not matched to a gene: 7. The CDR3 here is CASSLGQGGDGAFF. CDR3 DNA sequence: TGTGCCAGCAGTTTAGGACAGGGGGGCGATGGAGCTTTCTTT.

The CDR3 DNA reads as TGCGCCAGCAGCCAAGATTTGCCAGGACAGTACCAAGAGACCCAGTACTTC. This gives the protein CASSQDLPGQYQETQYF. The V call is TRBV4-3, the J call TRBJ2-5; possible D gene TRBD1, 6 bases. Looked up from germline, CDR1 is LGHNA and CDR2 is YSLEER. This CDR3 comprises 17 residues. V lost 0 bases, J lost 0 bases, and 14 bases lay in between.

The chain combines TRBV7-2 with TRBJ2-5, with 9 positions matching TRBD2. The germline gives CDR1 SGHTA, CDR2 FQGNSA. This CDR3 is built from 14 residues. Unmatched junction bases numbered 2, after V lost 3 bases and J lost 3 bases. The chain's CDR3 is CASSLRGGEETQYF. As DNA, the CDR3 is TGTGCCAGCAGCTTGCGGGGGGGAGAAGAGACCCAGTACTTC. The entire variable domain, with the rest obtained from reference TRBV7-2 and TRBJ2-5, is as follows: GAGVSQSPSNKVTEKGKDVELRCDPISGHTALYWYRQSLGQGLEFLIYFQGNSAPDKSGLPSDRFSAERTGGSVSTLTIQRTQQEDSAVYLCASSLRGGEETQYFGPGTRLLVL.

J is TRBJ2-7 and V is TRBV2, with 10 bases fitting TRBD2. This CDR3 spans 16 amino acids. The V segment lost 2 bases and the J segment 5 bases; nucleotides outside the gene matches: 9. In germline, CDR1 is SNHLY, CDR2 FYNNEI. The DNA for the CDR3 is TGTGCCAGCAGTGAAATCGGAGCGGGAGGGCCCCACGAGCAGTACTTC. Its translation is CASSEIGAGGPHEQYF.

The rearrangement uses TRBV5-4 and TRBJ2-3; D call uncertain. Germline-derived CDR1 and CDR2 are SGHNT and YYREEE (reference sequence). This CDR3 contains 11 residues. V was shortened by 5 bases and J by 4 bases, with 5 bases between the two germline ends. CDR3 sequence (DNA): TGTGCCAGCAGAATAGCAGATACGCAGTATTTT. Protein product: CASRIADTQYF.

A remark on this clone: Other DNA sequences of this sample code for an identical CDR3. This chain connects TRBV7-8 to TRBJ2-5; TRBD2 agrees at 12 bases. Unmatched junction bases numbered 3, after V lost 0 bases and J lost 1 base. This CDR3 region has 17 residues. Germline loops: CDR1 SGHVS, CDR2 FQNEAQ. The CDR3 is CASSLAGLAGAQETQYF. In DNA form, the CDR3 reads TGTGCCAGCAGCTTAGCGGGACTAGCGGGTGCCCAAGAGACCCAGTACTTC. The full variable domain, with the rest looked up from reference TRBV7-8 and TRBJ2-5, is GAGVSQSPRYKVAKRGQDVALRCDPISGHVSLFWYQQALGQGPEFLTYFQNEAQLDKSGLPSDRFFAERPEGSVSTLKIQRTQQEDSAVYLCASSLAGLAGAQETQYFGPGTRLLVL.

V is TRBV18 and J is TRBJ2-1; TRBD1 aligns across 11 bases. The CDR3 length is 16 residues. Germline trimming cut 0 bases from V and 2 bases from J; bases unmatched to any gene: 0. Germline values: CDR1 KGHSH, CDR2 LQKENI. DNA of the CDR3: TGTGCCAGCTCACCACCGGGACAGGGGGCCTACAATGAGCAGTTCTTC. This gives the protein CASSPPGQGAYNEQFF.

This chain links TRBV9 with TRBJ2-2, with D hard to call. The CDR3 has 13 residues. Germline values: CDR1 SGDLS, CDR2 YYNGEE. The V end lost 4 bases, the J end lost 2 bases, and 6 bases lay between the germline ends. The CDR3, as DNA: TGTGCCAGCAGCAAGATTAACACCGGGGAGCTGTTTTTT. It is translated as CASSKINTGELFF.

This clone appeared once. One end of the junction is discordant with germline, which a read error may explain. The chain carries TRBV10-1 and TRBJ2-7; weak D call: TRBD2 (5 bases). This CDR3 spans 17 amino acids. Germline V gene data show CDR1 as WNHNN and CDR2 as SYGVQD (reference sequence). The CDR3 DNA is TGCGCCAGCAGTGCGCGGGTAGACCCCTCCGGCACCTACGAGCAGTGCTTC. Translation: CASSARVDPSGTYEQCF.